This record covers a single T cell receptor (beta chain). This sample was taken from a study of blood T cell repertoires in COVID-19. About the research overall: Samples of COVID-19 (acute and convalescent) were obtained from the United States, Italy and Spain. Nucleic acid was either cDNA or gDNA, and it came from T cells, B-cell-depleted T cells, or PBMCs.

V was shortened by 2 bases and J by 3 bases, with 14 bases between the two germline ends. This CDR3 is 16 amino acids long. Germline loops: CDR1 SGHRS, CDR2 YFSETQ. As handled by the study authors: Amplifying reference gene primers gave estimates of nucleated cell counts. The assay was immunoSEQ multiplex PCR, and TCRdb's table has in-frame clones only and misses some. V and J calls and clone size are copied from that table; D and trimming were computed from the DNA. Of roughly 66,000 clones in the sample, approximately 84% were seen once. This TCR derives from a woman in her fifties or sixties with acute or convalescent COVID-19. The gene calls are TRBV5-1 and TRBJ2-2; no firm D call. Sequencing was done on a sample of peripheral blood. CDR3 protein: CASSFGPEKYTGELFF. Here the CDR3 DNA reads TGCGCCAGCAGCTTCGGCCCGGAGAAATACACCGGGGAGCTGTTTTTT. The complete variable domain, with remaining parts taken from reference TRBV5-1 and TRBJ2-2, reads KAGVTQTPRYLIKTRGQQVTLSCSPISGHRSVSWYQQTPGQGLQFLFEYFSETQRNKGNFPGRFSGRQFSNSRSEMNVSTLELGDSALYLCASSFGPEKYTGELFFGEGSRLTVL.